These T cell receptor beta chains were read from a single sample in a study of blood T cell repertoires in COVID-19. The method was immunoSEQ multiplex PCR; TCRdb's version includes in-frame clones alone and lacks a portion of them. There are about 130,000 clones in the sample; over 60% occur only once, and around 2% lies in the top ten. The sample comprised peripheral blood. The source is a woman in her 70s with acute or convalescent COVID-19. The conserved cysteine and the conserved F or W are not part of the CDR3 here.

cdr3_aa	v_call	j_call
ASSLVTGDNYGYT	TRBV28	TRBJ1-2
ASSPSSGNTIY	TRBV11-2	TRBJ1-3
AWSPPTGFSNQPQH	TRBV30	TRBJ1-5
ASSLTVTGELF	TRBV7-6	TRBJ2-2
ASSMGQLKALH	TRBV3-1/TRBV3-2	TRBJ1-6
ASSESAYDSGNTIY	TRBV25-1	TRBJ1-3
ASSNTRTLNTEAF	TRBV5-1	TRBJ1-1
ASSNGQGSLADTQY	TRBV7-2	TRBJ2-3
ASSLGVSSYEQY	TRBV7-6	TRBJ2-7
ASSLHRDYEQY	TRBV5-5	TRBJ2-7
AWRRGPGGWRNTEAF	TRBV30	TRBJ1-1
ASSAGQGAI	TRBV5-4	TRBJ1-4
ASSPAGTSVVGEQF	TRBV7-9	TRBJ2-1
ASSQGQGNAYGYT	TRBV6-2/TRBV6-3	TRBJ1-2
ASRFWDRGMETQY	TRBV5-6	TRBJ2-5
ASTPIGGTLGYNEQF	TRBV11-2	TRBJ2-1
ASSFFKASARDRATEAF	TRBV27	TRBJ1-1
ASSQPPGEQY	TRBV4-1	TRBJ2-7
ASSLSASGGYEQY	TRBV7-8	TRBJ2-7
ASSYPSDTQY	TRBV6-2/TRBV6-3	TRBJ2-3
ASSAEGTGDTQY	TRBV4-2	TRBJ2-3
ASSASFAGGFYNEQF	TRBV6-4	TRBJ2-1
ASSLRVSNEKLF	TRBV5-5	TRBJ1-4
AISAGGGGAHTDTQY	TRBV10-3	TRBJ2-3
ASSLFRGSNTGELF	TRBV11-1	TRBJ2-2
ASSLGTGRNQPQH	TRBV5-8	TRBJ1-5
ASTGQGKSYGYT	TRBV2	TRBJ1-2
ASSEYRDTGELF	TRBV25-1	TRBJ2-2
ASSQDSGVLGTEAF	TRBV4-1	TRBJ1-1
ASSPKAQGIRSNQPQH	TRBV19	TRBJ1-5
ASSERGGSGNTIY	TRBV6-1	TRBJ1-3
ATRQGRRGGYT	TRBV10-3	TRBJ1-2
ASSPRTGGNEQF	TRBV28	TRBJ2-1
AISESIGGRGNQPQH	TRBV10-3	TRBJ1-5
ATGQDPTNEQF	TRBV10-3	TRBJ2-1
AWSVTGTETQY	TRBV30	TRBJ2-5
ASSLTTTGELF	TRBV4-2	TRBJ2-2
ASKGQGGTGELF	TRBV19	TRBJ2-2
ATSRDRASGGPSTDTQY	TRBV15	TRBJ2-3
ASSYEVHYGYT	TRBV6-5	TRBJ1-2
ASSLVGGAGQPQH	TRBV7-2	TRBJ1-5
ASSPTQGRGTEAF	TRBV7-6	TRBJ1-1
ASSPRLAGGVDTQY	TRBV3-1/TRBV3-2	TRBJ2-3
ASSYSGTDTYYGYT	TRBV6-5	TRBJ1-2
ASSMWRQQSNQPQH	TRBV19	TRBJ1-5
ASSSGLAGGNEQF	TRBV6-5	TRBJ2-1
ASSYSLRGNTIY	TRBV6-2/TRBV6-3	TRBJ1-3
ASSASGSTETQY	TRBV6-6	TRBJ2-5
ASSLDISYEQY	TRBV5-1	TRBJ2-7
ASTWTSQTYEQY	TRBV4-2	TRBJ2-7